Below, 21 T cell receptor beta chains from the same sample are listed, as sequenced in a study of OX40 agonist ivuxolimab in advanced cancers. The method was immunoSEQ multiplex PCR; TCRdb's version includes in-frame clones alone and lacks a portion of them. The sample contains around 4,600 clones, roughly 64% of which appear only once. Sequenced material: CD4+ or CD8+ T cells sorted from blood, taken in a trial of the OX40 agonist ivuxolimab. All receptors derive from an adult with an advanced solid tumor such as melanoma, head and neck, liver or kidney cancer.

The rearrangement joins TRBV4-2 to TRBJ1-1; 8 bases are a match to TRBD1. The CDR3 is 14 residues long. CDR1 is LGHNA and CDR2 is YNFKEQ in the germline V gene. Trimming took 4 bases from V and 1 from J; bases not matched to a gene: 2. The CDR3 DNA reads as TGTGCCAGCAGCCCCGGGACAGGGAACACTGAAGCTTTCTTT. Encoded protein: CASSPGTGNTEAFF.

This rearrangement joins TRBV19 to TRBJ2-5; D gene unclear. The CDR3 consists of 13 residues. Trimming took 0 bases from V and 0 from J, leaving 2 bases between them. In germline, CDR1 is LNHDA, CDR2 SQIVND (reference sequence). The CDR3 nucleotides are TGTGCCAGTAGTATAGACGACCAAGAGACCCAGTACTTC. This codes for CASSIDDQETQYF.

In the case of this clone: The same CDR3 also results from other DNA sequences found in this sample. This chain connects TRBV27 to TRBJ2-7; D is perhaps TRBD2 (5 bases). Germline assignment: CDR1 MNHEY and CDR2 SMNVEV (reference sequence). This CDR3 is built from 13 residues. Trimming shortened V by 2 bases and J by 2 bases, and 7 bases separated the two germline ends. The CDR3, as DNA: TGTGCCAGCAGTTTAGGGCGGGCCTACGAGCAGTACTTC. Its translation: CASSLGRAYEQYF.

This clone occurred a few times. This chain joins TRBV12-5 and TRBJ2-6; 8 positions match TRBD1. This CDR3 comprises 18 residues. Germline CDR1 reads LGHNT; CDR2 reads FRNRAP. V gave up 7 bases and J gave up 2 bases; unmatched junction bases: 13. Here the CDR3 DNA reads TGTGCTAGTGCCTACGGACAGGGTAGGGAGGCTGGGGCCAACGTCCTGACTTTC. This gives the protein CASAYGQGREAGANVLTF.

This clone is labeled as medium-sized. This chain links TRBV27 with TRBJ2-7; TRBD1 agrees at 9 bases. Unmatched junction bases numbered 9, after V lost 7 bases and J lost 5 bases. In germline, CDR1 is MNHEY, CDR2 SMNVEV (reference sequence). CDR3 length: 14 amino acids. CDR3 DNA sequence: TGTGCCAGCAAAGATGGGACAGGGTTCCACGAGCAGTACTTC. It specifies CASKDGTGFHEQYF.

The gene calls are TRBV10-2 and TRBJ1-6; TRBD1 agrees at 8 bases. V trimming: 9 bases; J trimming: 5 bases; junction bases outside the gene matches: 3. This CDR3 comprises 13 residues. Per the germline V gene, CDR1 is WSHSY and CDR2 is SAAADI. The CDR3 DNA is TGCGCCAGAGGGACAGGAGATAATTCACCCCTCCACTTT. This encodes CARGTGDNSPLHF.

The gene calls are TRBV7-2 and TRBJ2-7; TRBD2 matches at 8 bases. The CDR3 has 14 residues. The ends lost 3 bases at V and 3 bases at J; junction bases unmatched: 4. Germline assignment: CDR1 SGHTA and CDR2 FQGNSA. CDR3 bases: TGTGCCAGCAGCTTCTCCGGGGGGGGCTACGAGCAGTACTTC. Protein: CASSFSGGGYEQYF.

This chain links TRBV9 with TRBJ2-1, with TRBD2 matching over 15 bases. With 3 bases clipped from V and 6 bases from J, the junction kept 13 bases outside the gene matches. The CDR3 contains 19 residues. Germline CDR1 reads SGDLS; CDR2 reads YYNGEE. The CDR3 is CASSGPGLAGGIHSNEQFF. The DNA for the CDR3 is TGTGCCAGCAGCGGACCCGGACTAGCGGGGGGGATCCACAGCAATGAGCAGTTCTTC. Full variable domain (missing parts from reference TRBV9 and TRBJ2-1): DSGVTQTPKHLITATGQRVTLRCSPRSGDLSVYWYQQSLDQGLQFLIQYYNGEERAKGNILERFSAQQFPDLHSELNLSSLELGDSALYFCASSGPGLAGGIHSNEQFFGPGTRLTVL.

The rearrangement uses TRBV6-6 and TRBJ2-3; TRBD1 matches at 11 bases. V was pared by 6 bases and J by 4 bases, with 9 bases of the junction left unmatched. Germline loops: CDR1 MNHNY, CDR2 SVGAGI (reference sequence). The CDR3 runs 16 residues. The CDR3: CASRVPGTGGADTQYF. The CDR3 nucleotides are TGTGCCAGCAGGGTCCCCGGGACAGGGGGTGCAGATACGCAGTATTTT.

The V and J genes are TRBV7-9 and TRBJ2-1; TRBD2 might be the D (5 bases). CDR3 length: 17 residues. Trimming left V 0 bases short and J 10 bases short, with 22 bases between. The V gene's germline CDR1 is SEHNR and CDR2 FQNEAQ (reference sequence). CDR3 residues: CASSLAPSNTLAPEQFF. CDR3 nucleotide sequence: TGTGCCAGCAGCTTAGCGCCCTCTAACACTCTAGCACCGGAGCAGTTCTTC. Drawing the rest from reference TRBV7-9 and TRBJ2-1, the complete variable domain is DTGVSQNPRHKITKRGQNVTFRCDPISEHNRLYWYRQTLGQGPEFLTYFQNEAQLEKSRLLSDRFSAERPKGSFSTLEIQRTEQGDSAMYLCASSLAPSNTLAPEQFFGPGTRLTVL.

This sequence joins TRBV7-6 and TRBJ2-7, with TRBD1 matching over 11 bases. V lost 3 bases, J lost 0 bases, and 1 base stayed unmatched. CDR3 size: 15 residues. Germline CDR1 reads SGHVS; CDR2 reads FNYEAQ. CDR3 amino acids: CASSFGTGGSYEQYF. CDR3 bases: TGTGCCAGCAGCTTCGGGACAGGGGGCTCCTACGAGCAGTACTTC.

The chain is built from TRBV18 and TRBJ1-2; no reliable D call. Germline-derived CDR1 and CDR2 are KGHSH and LQKENI. The CDR3 runs to 14 residues. Trimming left V 6 bases short and J 1 base short, with 12 bases between. The CDR3 spells CASSPLRHNYGYTF. Here the CDR3 DNA reads TGTGCCAGCTCGCCCCTTCGACATAACTATGGCTACACCTTC.

The chain employs TRBV11-1 and TRBJ1-6; D remains unclear. CDR1 is SGHAT and CDR2 is FQDESV in the germline V gene (reference sequence). With 5 bases removed from V and 5 bases from J, the gap between germline ends came to 4 bases. The CDR3 consists of 12 residues. CDR3 region: CASSDHNSPLHF. In DNA form, the CDR3 reads TGTGCCAGCAGCGATCATAATTCACCCCTCCACTTT.

The gene calls are TRBV4-3 and TRBJ2-1; D gene uncertain. With 6 bases removed from V and 10 bases from J, the gap between germline ends came to 10 bases. The CDR3 runs to 11 residues. Germline lookup yields CDR1 LGHNA and CDR2 YSLEER. CDR3 in amino acids: CASSHGREQFF. CDR3 sequence (DNA): TGCGCCAGCAGTCACGGACGAGAGCAGTTCTTC.

V is TRBV28 and J is TRBJ1-6; TRBD1 might be the D (5 bases). V gave up 2 bases and J gave up 13 bases, with 9 bases separating them. CDR1 is MDHEN, CDR2 SYDVKM, per germline. This CDR3 is 12 amino acids long. CDR3 sequence reads: CASSLPRGPLHF. In nucleotides, the CDR3 is TGTGCCAGCAGTTTACCTCGGGGGCCCCTCCACTTT.

This chain joins TRBV5-6 and TRBJ1-1, with a possible D match to TRBD1 (5 bases). V was shortened by 9 bases and J by 4 bases, with 13 bases between the two germline ends. Germline lookup yields CDR1 SGHDT and CDR2 YYEEEE. CDR3 length: 12 residues. CDR3 DNA: TGTGCCACCATGGGAGGGGCCACTGAAGCTTTCTTT. Protein: CATMGGATEAFF.

The V call is TRBV19, the J call TRBJ2-3; 9 bases line up with TRBD2. J lost 2 bases, V lost 7 bases, and 13 bases had no gene match. The CDR3 runs 17 residues. The germline gives CDR1 LNHDA, CDR2 SQIVND (reference sequence). The DNA for the CDR3 is TGTGCCAGTAAATCTGGTCGTCTAGCGGGGAACACAGATACGCAGTATTTT. This gives the protein CASKSGRLAGNTDTQYF. Looking up the rest from reference TRBV19 and TRBJ2-3 gives the full variable domain: DGGITQSPKYLFRKEGQNVTLSCEQNLNHDAMYWYRQDPGQGLRLIYYSQIVNDFQKGDIAEGYSVSREKKESFPLTVTSAQKNPTAFYLCASKSGRLAGNTDTQYFGPGTRLTVL.

The V and J genes are TRBV7-9 and TRBJ2-1, with D perhaps being TRBD1 or TRBD2 (5 bases each). The ends were cut back, 2 bases at V and 7 bases at J, with 15 bases in the middle. CDR3 size: 15 residues. Germline assignment: CDR1 SEHNR and CDR2 FQNEAQ (reference sequence). This chain's CDR3 is CASSLSAYGANEQFF. As DNA, the CDR3 is TGTGCCAGCAGCTTATCTGCCTACGGGGCGAATGAGCAGTTCTTC.

The V and J genes are TRBV2 and TRBJ2-7, with 8 bases aligning to TRBD1. V was pared by 11 bases and J by 1 base, with 7 bases of the junction left unmatched. The CDR3 spans 13 residues. CDR1 is SNHLY, CDR2 FYNNEI, per germline. This CDR3 is CAGRTGRSYEQYF. The CDR3, as DNA: TGTGCCGGCCGGACAGGGCGGTCCTACGAGCAGTACTTC.

This clone is labeled as medium-sized. The chain carries TRBV9 and TRBJ2-7, with D uncertain. In germline, CDR1 is SGDLS, CDR2 YYNGEE. This CDR3 comprises 14 residues. The germline V and J ends were trimmed by 0 bases and 3 bases, with 10 bases remaining between them. The CDR3 region has the DNA TGTGCCAGCAGCGTAGGTACCAGCTTCTACGAGCAGTACTTC. This encodes CASSVGTSFYEQYF.

This chain links TRBV2 with TRBJ1-1, with a tentative D call TRBD1 (5 bases). The CDR3 loop spans 11 amino acids. Trimming took off 5 bases at V and 8 bases at J, with 9 bases between the two ends. Per the germline V gene, CDR1 is SNHLY and CDR2 is FYNNEI. CDR3 nucleotides: TGTGCCAGCAGTCCGGGACTAGAAGCTTTCTTT. Amino acid sequence: CASSPGLEAFF. Supplemented by reference TRBV2 and TRBJ1-1, the full variable domain reads EPEVTQTPSHQVTQMGQEVILRCVPISNHLYFYWYRQILGQKVEFLVSFYNNEISEKSEIFDDQFSVERPDGSNFTLKIRSTKLEDSAMYFCASSPGLEAFFGQGTRLTVV.